What follows are 28 T cell receptor beta chains derived from one specimen sequenced in a study of T cell responses to AZD1222 COVID-19 vaccine. Profiled with immunoSEQ multiplex PCR; TCRdb holds only in-frame clones, not every one. The sample lists around 180,000 clones; under 95% were seen once. Sequences were derived from peripheral blood, sampled 28 days after the second AZD1222 dose. Source of these receptors: an adult who received the AZD1222 COVID-19 vaccine.

This chain joins TRBV4-1 and TRBJ2-2, with TRBD1 identical over 8 bases. The CDR3 totals 16 residues. With V trimmed by 5 bases and J by 5 bases, 10 bases remained unmatched. The germline V gene has CDR1 MGHRA and CDR2 YSYEKL. The CDR3 spells CASSSGPGQETGELFF. CDR3 nucleotides: TGCGCCAGCAGCTCGGGTCCGGGACAGGAGACCGGGGAGCTGTTTTTT.

The J gene is TRBJ2-1, the V gene TRBV7-8; 7 nucleotides line up with TRBD2. Trimming cost V 2 bases and J 7 bases; bases outside gene matches: 14. The CDR3 totals 17 residues. Germline V gives CDR1 SGHVS, CDR2 FQNEAQ. CDR3 sequence reads: CASSLSSGTKRTNEQFF. CDR3 nucleotides: TGTGCCAGCAGCTTAAGCTCCGGGACTAAACGCACGAATGAGCAGTTCTTC.

The chain combines TRBV5-8 with TRBJ2-5, with TRBD2 matching over 14 bases. Germline lookup yields CDR1 SGHTS and CDR2 YDEGEE. V lost 4 bases, J lost 0 bases, and 5 bases stayed unmatched. The CDR3 contains 17 residues. CDR3 residues: CASSQGLAGVYQETQYF. The CDR3 coding sequence is TGTGCCAGCAGCCAGGGACTAGCGGGAGTGTACCAAGAGACCCAGTACTTC.

The V and J genes are TRBV6-5 and TRBJ2-3, with D perhaps matching TRBD1 (5 bases). The V gene's germline CDR1 is MNHEY and CDR2 SVGAGI. The CDR3 has 15 residues. Trimming took off 6 bases at V and 6 bases at J, with 19 bases between the two ends. The CDR3: CASSPLAGMLDTQYF. The CDR3 DNA reads TGTGCCAGCAGCCCCCTGGCAGGGATGCTTGATACGCAGTATTTT.

V usage is TRBV2 and J usage is TRBJ2-5; D might be TRBD1 or TRBD2, each matching 5 bases. The V end was cut by 4 bases, the J end by 5 bases, with 14 bases between. Germline assignment: CDR1 SNHLY and CDR2 FYNNEI. The CDR3 sequence is 14 residues long. CDR3 sequence: CASSGGYSRETQYF. In nucleotides, the CDR3 is TGTGCCAGCAGTGGGGGGTATTCCAGGGAGACCCAGTACTTC.

This rearrangement joins TRBV7-3 to TRBJ2-2, with no clear D. V gave up 5 bases and J gave up 3 bases, with 7 bases separating them. The CDR3 has 13 amino acids. Looked up from germline, CDR1 is SGHTA and CDR2 is FQGTGA. This CDR3 is CASSAPHTGELFF. The CDR3, as DNA: TGTGCCAGCAGCGCGCCCCACACCGGGGAGCTGTTTTTT. Looking up the rest from reference TRBV7-3 and TRBJ2-2 gives the full variable domain: GAGVSQTPSNKVTEKGKYVELRCDPISGHTALYWYRQSLGQGPEFLIYFQGTGAADDSGLPNDRFFAVRPEGSVSTLKIQRTERGDSAVYLCASSAPHTGELFFGEGSRLTVL.

The chain carries TRBV4-1 and TRBJ1-2; 7 bases are a match to TRBD1. CDR1 and CDR2 (germline): MGHRA, YSYEKL. V dropped 3 bases and J dropped 8; count of bases not matched to a gene: 15. CDR3 length equals 16 residues. CDR3 coding DNA: TGCGCCAGCAGCCAGCCTAACAGGGGAAGTGTGCGAGGCTACACCTTC. Translating gives CASSQPNRGSVRGYTF.

The V call is TRBV3-1 (or the pseudogene TRBV3-2), the J call TRBJ1-5; D unresolved. V gave up 0 bases and J gave up 0 bases, with 6 bases separating them. CDR1 is LGHDT and CDR2 is YNNKEL in the germline V gene (reference sequence). The CDR3 spans 15 residues. CDR3 in amino acids: CASSQDATSNQPQHF. In nucleotides, the CDR3 is TGTGCCAGCAGCCAAGATGCGACTAGCAATCAGCCCCAGCATTTT.

V usage is TRBV11-2 and J usage is TRBJ2-3; tentatively, D is TRBD2 (6 bases). CDR1 and CDR2 (germline): SGHAT, FQNNGV. Trimming shortened V by 0 bases and J by 1 base, and 14 bases separated the two germline ends. CDR3 length: 17 amino acids. CDR3 sequence reads: CASSLEGSAGRTDTQYF. The CDR3 region has the DNA TGTGCCAGCAGCTTAGAAGGTTCGGCGGGACGCACAGATACGCAGTATTTT.

This chain connects TRBV5-1 to TRBJ2-6; D is unresolved. The CDR3 is 19 amino acids. V gave up 4 bases and J gave up 1 base, with 21 bases separating them. The germline V gene encodes CDR1 SGHRS and CDR2 YFSETQ. CDR3 sequence reads: CASSIHTPTRSSGANVLTF. For the CDR3, the DNA is TGCGCCAGCAGCATACATACCCCCACCCGTTCTTCTGGGGCCAACGTCCTGACTTTC.

The V call is TRBV7-9, the J call TRBJ1-6; D is perhaps TRBD1 (5 bases). V dropped 5 bases and J dropped 8 bases, with 10 bases sitting between them. Germline CDR1 SEHNR, CDR2 FQNEAQ (reference sequence). The CDR3 covers 13 residues. As DNA, the CDR3 is TGTGCCAGCAGCCTGGGACGGGATTCACCCCTCCACTTT. Translating it yields CASSLGRDSPLHF.

The rearrangement joins TRBV27 to TRBJ2-7, with 9 positions matching TRBD1. J lost 4 bases, V lost 0 bases, and 7 bases had no gene match. The length of the CDR3 is 16 residues. Germline V gene sequence: CDR1 MNHEY, CDR2 SMNVEV (reference sequence). CDR3 coding DNA: TGTGCCAGCAGTTTATCGGCCGGGACAGGGCTTTACGAGCAGTACTTC. Translation: CASSLSAGTGLYEQYF.

The chain employs TRBV27 and TRBJ2-1, with 15 nucleotides matching TRBD2. This CDR3 comprises 17 residues. Trimming took 5 bases from V and 4 from J; bases not matched to a gene: 6. In germline, CDR1 is MNHEY, CDR2 SMNVEV (reference sequence). The CDR3 DNA sequence: TGTGCCAGCAGTGAGATGGGACTAGCGGGAGGTTACAATGAGCAGTTCTTC. Translated: CASSEMGLAGGYNEQFF.

This chain connects TRBV2 to TRBJ1-5, with D unresolved. Germline CDR1 SNHLY, CDR2 FYNNEI. The CDR3 is 14 amino acids. V dropped 4 bases and J dropped 3 bases, with 10 bases sitting between them. The CDR3 DNA sequence: TGTGCCAGCAGTGTAGGGAACAACAATCAGCCCCAGCATTTT. This codes for CASSVGNNNQPQHF. Complete variable domain (other parts from reference TRBV2 and TRBJ1-5): EPEVTQTPSHQVTQMGQEVILRCVPISNHLYFYWYRQILGQKVEFLVSFYNNEISEKSEIFDDQFSVERPDGSNFTLKIRSTKLEDSAMYFCASSVGNNNQPQHFGDGTRLSIL.

V is TRBV27 and J is TRBJ1-6; possible D gene TRBD1, 6 bases. V was clipped by 5 bases and J by 3 bases, with 11 bases between them. CDR3 size: 15 residues. CDR1 MNHEY and CDR2 SMNVEV come from the germline V gene (reference sequence). CDR3 residues: CASSPRQDYNSPLHF. The CDR3 DNA follows: TGTGCCAGCAGTCCCCGACAGGACTATAATTCACCCCTCCACTTT.

The V and J genes are TRBV11-2 and TRBJ1-1; 8 positions match TRBD1. The V gene end was trimmed by 1 base and the J gene end by 11 bases; junction bases not matched to a gene: 12. This CDR3 comprises 15 residues. The V gene's germline CDR1 is SGHAT and CDR2 FQNNGV. The CDR3 sequence is CASSLGQGTTGGAFF. CDR3 coding DNA: TGTGCCAGCAGCTTAGGACAGGGGACCACCGGTGGGGCTTTCTTT. Variable domain in full (rest from reference TRBV11-2 and TRBJ1-1): EAGVAQSPRYKIIEKRQSVAFWCNPISGHATLYWYQQILGQGPKLLIQFQNNGVVDDSQLPKDRFSAERLKGVDSTLKIQPAKLEDSAVYLCASSLGQGTTGGAFFGQGTRLTVV.

V and J are TRBV6-1 and TRBJ2-1; TRBD2 is a possible D gene (6 bases). The CDR3 is 15 amino acids. V was trimmed by 3 bases and J by 10 bases, leaving 19 bases between them. Germline V CDR1 and CDR2: MNHNS, SASEGT. In nucleotides, the CDR3 is TGTGCCAGCAGTGACCGCGACATGGCCAGCGGGGAGCAGTTCTTC. Amino acid sequence: CASSDRDMASGEQFF.

The V call is TRBV4-2, the J call TRBJ2-3; 9 positions agree with TRBD2. The CDR3 has 18 amino acids. V trimming: 0 bases; J trimming: 4 bases; junction bases outside the gene matches: 11. Germline V gives CDR1 LGHNA, CDR2 YNFKEQ. CDR3 amino acids: CASSQDGPSGMLADTQYF. The CDR3 nucleotides are TGTGCCAGCAGCCAAGATGGGCCTAGCGGGATGCTTGCAGATACGCAGTATTTT.

This clone has just one count. The chain links TRBV6-5 to TRBJ2-7, with unresolved D. The germline CDR1 and CDR2 sequences are MNHEY and SVGAGI. The V gene lost 10 bases and the J gene lost 3 bases, with 16 bases spanning the gap. This CDR3 is built from 13 residues. The CDR3 spells CANTIHRDYEQYF. CDR3 coding DNA: TGTGCCAATACGATACACCGCGACTACGAGCAGTACTTC.

The chain links TRBV9 to TRBJ2-5; TRBD2 might be the D (5 bases). The germline V gene has CDR1 SGDLS and CDR2 YYNGEE. Trimming took 0 bases from V and 2 from J, leaving 8 bases between them. CDR3 length: 14 residues. This chain's CDR3 is CASSVGTLQETQYF. The CDR3 DNA reads TGTGCCAGCAGCGTAGGGACTTTGCAAGAGACCCAGTACTTC.

This chain links TRBV5-5 with TRBJ2-7; 11 bases are a match to TRBD1. The CDR3 spans 16 residues. V was pared by 3 bases and J by 6 bases, with 11 bases of the junction left unmatched. From germline, CDR1 is SGHKS and CDR2 YYEKEE (reference sequence). The chain's CDR3 is CASSSVKDRGPFEQYF. The CDR3 bases are TGTGCCAGCAGCTCGGTCAAGGACAGGGGGCCCTTCGAGCAGTACTTC.

V usage is TRBV5-1 and J usage is TRBJ1-1; weak D call: TRBD1 (6 bases). The CDR3 covers 14 residues. V lost 4 bases, J lost 7 bases, and 17 bases lay in between. The germline gives CDR1 SGHRS, CDR2 YFSETQ. The CDR3 here is CASSTQNRASEAFF. The CDR3 nucleotides read TGCGCCAGCAGCACTCAAAACAGGGCAAGTGAAGCTTTCTTT.

This clone was counted once. The CDR3 here is CASSLDRGLETQYF. CDR3 bases: TGTGCCAGCAGTTTGGACAGGGGGCTCGAGACCCAGTACTTC. V usage is TRBV11-2 and J usage is TRBJ2-5, with 11 bases aligning to TRBD1. This CDR3 comprises 14 residues. V trimming: 6 bases; J trimming: 5 bases; junction bases outside the gene matches: 5. Looked up from germline, CDR1 is SGHAT and CDR2 is FQNNGV.

The chain joins TRBV6-5 to TRBJ1-2, with TRBD1 as a possible D gene (6 bases). Trimming removed 8 bases from V and 0 bases from J, with 10 bases in between. The CDR3 length is 13 residues. Germline V gene lookup returns CDR1 MNHEY and CDR2 SVGAGI. In DNA, the CDR3 is TGTGCCAGCCGGGGACAAACTAACTATGGCTACACCTTC. This sequence encodes CASRGQTNYGYTF.

The CDR3 protein is CASSSGDNYGYTF. CDR3 sequence (DNA): TGTGCCAGCAGCTCCGGGGACAACTATGGCTACACCTTC. The rearrangement uses TRBV7-9 and TRBJ1-2; tentatively, D is TRBD1 (5 bases). Germline assignment: CDR1 SEHNR and CDR2 FQNEAQ (reference sequence). The CDR3 covers 13 residues. V was clipped by 4 bases and J by 2 bases, with 8 bases between them.

The chain carries TRBV6-1 and TRBJ2-7, with D perhaps matching TRBD2 (5 bases). The germline gives CDR1 MNHNS, CDR2 SASEGT. V lost 0 bases, J lost 0 bases, and 9 bases lay in between. The CDR3 runs to 15 residues. CDR3 nucleotide sequence: TGTGCCAGCAGTGAAGCCCCACTAGTCTCCTACGAGCAGTACTTC. Amino acid sequence: CASSEAPLVSYEQYF.

The V and J genes are TRBV5-6 and TRBJ2-5; no clear D gene. CDR1 SGHDT and CDR2 YYEEEE come from the germline V gene. This CDR3 region has 14 residues. V lost 4 bases and J lost 5, with 15 bases in between. The CDR3 here is CASSQGFAGETQYF. In DNA form, the CDR3 reads TGTGCCAGCAGCCAAGGATTTGCTGGGGAGACCCAGTACTTC.

This chain joins TRBV19 and TRBJ1-5; 8 bases line up with TRBD1. The germline gives CDR1 LNHDA, CDR2 SQIVND (reference sequence). This CDR3 is built from 14 residues. Trimming cost V 6 bases and J 7 bases; bases outside gene matches: 8. The CDR3 spells CASSARGREQPQHF. CDR3 in DNA: TGTGCCAGTAGCGCCAGGGGGCGTGAGCAGCCCCAGCATTTT.